These T cell receptor beta chains were read from a single sample in a study of blood T cell repertoires in COVID-19. TCRdb's table, derived via immunoSEQ multiplex PCR, lists solely in-frame clones and lacks some. This table holds 5,500 to 8,000 clones, about nine tenths found once. Sequencing was done on a sample of peripheral blood. The source is a human donor in a cohort sampled during active COVID-19. The donor label of this sample is uncertain. CDR3s include the opening cysteine and the closing phenylalanine or tryptophan. The order of the fields is J gene, clone size, V gene, CDR3 length, D gene, CDR3 DNA, CDR3 protein. The D gene is left open where the match is weak. Size is omitted from some rows. Given values are once, few, many or a class for expanded clones.

TRBJ2-4	NA	TRBV5-1	16	TRBD1	TGCGCCAGCAGCCCGGGACAGGGGGCTCGGGGTAACATTCAGTACTTC	CASSPGQGARGNIQYF
TRBJ2-7	NA	TRBV3-1/TRBV3-2	15	NA	TGTGCCAGCAGCCGCTCGGCAGGGAGGTACTACGAGCAGTACTTC	CASSRSAGRYYEQYF
TRBJ2-2	NA	TRBV14	14	NA	TGTGCCAGCAGCCAGCTTGACTACACCGGGGAGCTGTTTTTT	CASSQLDYTGELFF
TRBJ1-1	NA	TRBV12-3/TRBV12-4	12	NA	TGTGCCAGCATCGGGGTGTCCACTGAAGCTTTCTTT	CASIGVSTEAFF
TRBJ2-3	NA	TRBV5-1	14	TRBD1	TGCGCCAGCAGCCGGGACAGGGACCGAGATACGCAGTATTTT	CASSRDRDRDTQYF
TRBJ1-1	once	TRBV29-1	14	TRBD1	TGCAGCGTTGAGGGACAGGGAATTCGCACTGAAGCTTTCTTT	CSVEGQGIRTEAFF
TRBJ2-1	once	TRBV10-1	15	TRBD2	TGCGCCAGCAGTGCTTCTAGCGGGAGAGCCGATGAGCAGTTCTTC	CASSASSGRADEQFF
TRBJ2-7	NA	TRBV4-2	13	NA	TGTGCCAGCAGCCAAGATCTAAGAGTCGAGCAGTACTTC	CASSQDLRVEQYF
TRBJ2-7	NA	TRBV10-1	14	TRBD2	TGCGCCAGCAAAATAGCGGGAGGGTCCTACGAGCAGTACTTC	CASKIAGGSYEQYF
TRBJ2-3	NA	TRBV5-1	16	TRBD1	TGCGCCAGCAGCTTGGTGGGGGCCCGGGCAGGGGGCGAGGATCATTTT	CASSLVGARAGGEDHF
TRBJ2-1	NA	TRBV10-3	17	NA	TGTGCCATCAGTGAGTCGACTAGGGGCACCGATTTGGATGAGCAGTTCTTC	CAISESTRGTDLDEQFF
TRBJ2-1	NA	TRBV5-1	16	TRBD2	TGCGCCAGCAGCCTACTCAGCGGGGGGGCCTTAAATGAGCAGTTCTTC	CASSLLSGGALNEQFF
TRBJ2-3	NA	TRBV19	16	TRBD1	TGTGCCAGTAGTCCCCCGGGACAGGGGGCTCGAGTTACGCAGTATTTT	CASSPPGQGARVTQYF
TRBJ2-3	once	TRBV9	16	TRBD2	TGTGCCAGCAGCCTAAGGACTAGCGGGGGCGCAGATACGCAGTATTTT	CASSLRTSGGADTQYF
TRBJ1-3	NA	TRBV13	16	NA	TGTGCCAGCCGCCTACACGGGAAGGCATTGGGAAACACCATATATTTT	CASRLHGKALGNTIYF
TRBJ1-3	NA	TRBV5-1	14	NA	TGCGCCAGCAGCTTGAGCGGATACGGAAACACCATATATTTT	CASSLSGYGNTIYF
TRBJ1-1	NA	TRBV3-1/TRBV3-2	14	NA	TGTGCCAGCAGCCGAGTACAGGGAAACACTGAAGCTTTCTTT	CASSRVQGNTEAFF
TRBJ1-1	NA	TRBV27	14	NA	TGTGCCAGCAGTTTGTCGACAGCGAACACTGAAGCTTTCTTT	CASSLSTANTEAFF
TRBJ1-2	NA	TRBV5-6	14	TRBD1	TGTGCCAGCAGCCGACTGGACAGGGGGCACGGCTACACCTTC	CASSRLDRGHGYTF
TRBJ2-6	NA	TRBV5-1	14	NA	TGCGCCAGCAGCTCAGGGTCTGGGGCCAACGTCCTGACTTTC	CASSSGSGANVLTF
TRBJ1-6	NA	TRBV3-1/TRBV3-2	14	NA	TGTGCCAGCAGCCAAGCAACCATGGAGGGTTCCCTCCACTTT	CASSQATMEGSLHF
TRBJ2-3	NA	TRBV10-1	14	NA	TGCGCCAGCAGTGGGACAGCCGTCTCAGATACGCAGTATTTT	CASSGTAVSDTQYF
TRBJ1-6	NA	TRBV9	16	TRBD1	TGTGCCAGCAGCGGAACCCCGGGACAGGGGGATTCACCCCTCCACTTT	CASSGTPGQGDSPLHF
TRBJ2-2	once	TRBV5-1	12	NA	TGCGCCAGCAGCCAAAACACCGGGGAGCTGTTTTTT	CASSQNTGELFF
TRBJ2-1	NA	TRBV11-2	17	NA	TGTGCCAGCAGCTTAGCGCCCGGGGTAATGAAGAGCAATGAGCAGTTCTTC	CASSLAPGVMKSNEQFF
TRBJ2-3	NA	TRBV4-2	17	TRBD2	TGTGCCAGCAGCCAAGCGTCTAGCGGGTCTAGCACAGATACGCAGTATTTT	CASSQASSGSSTDTQYF
TRBJ2-3	NA	TRBV5-1	16	TRBD1	TGCGCCAGCAGCAGCGGGCAGGGGGCCTTCCCAGATACGCAGTATTTT	CASSSGQGAFPDTQYF
TRBJ1-2	NA	TRBV4-1	16	TRBD1	TGCGCCAGCAGACCAGTAGGGACAGTTCAGTACTATGGCTACACCTTC	CASRPVGTVQYYGYTF
TRBJ2-1	NA	TRBV7-9	16	TRBD2	TGTGCCAGCAGTCAAAAACGGCTAGCGGATTACAATGAGCAGTTCTTC	CASSQKRLADYNEQFF
TRBJ2-7	NA	TRBV7-8	15	TRBD2	TGTGCCAGCAGCTCCTTAGCGGGAGGATCCTACGAGCAGTACTTC	CASSSLAGGSYEQYF
TRBJ1-1	NA	TRBV6-5	15	NA	TGTGCCAGCAGTACCCGACAGGTAGGGAACACTGAAGCTTTCTTT	CASSTRQVGNTEAFF
TRBJ1-4	NA	TRBV28	14	TRBD1	TGTGCCAGCAGTTTGGACAGGGTCGATGAAAAACTGTTTTTT	CASSLDRVDEKLFF
TRBJ2-6	NA	TRBV2	13	NA	TGTGCCAGCAAGGGGCCTGGGGCCAACGTCCTGACTTTC	CASKGPGANVLTF
TRBJ1-6	once	TRBV9	16	TRBD1	TGTGCCAGCAGCGGGACAGGGGGGTTTTATAATTCACCCCTCCACTTT	CASSGTGGFYNSPLHF
TRBJ2-7	few	TRBV6-2/TRBV6-3	13	NA	TGTGCCAGCAGTTACCCGAGCTCCTACGAGCAGTACTTC	CASSYPSSYEQYF
TRBJ1-2	NA	TRBV19	14	NA	TGTGCCAGTAGCCTCCGGGACACGAACTATGGCTACACCTTC	CASSLRDTNYGYTF
TRBJ2-5	NA	TRBV2	14	NA	TGTGCCAGCACCTTGGGGGCCCTTAAAGAGACCCAGTACTTC	CASTLGALKETQYF
TRBJ1-5	NA	TRBV5-6	14	NA	TGTGCCAGCAGCTTTCTACTTAGCAATCAGCCCCAGCATTTT	CASSFLLSNQPQHF
TRBJ2-3	NA	TRBV5-4	14	NA	TGTGCCAGCAGCTCACAGGGAGTCACAGATACGCAGTATTTT	CASSSQGVTDTQYF
TRBJ2-7	NA	TRBV18	15	TRBD1	TGTGCCAGCTCAACGGACAGGGGCCTCCCGGGGGAGCAGTACTTC	CASSTDRGLPGEQYF
TRBJ1-3	NA	TRBV7-2	17	TRBD1	TGTGCCAGCAGCGAACCTAACAGGGGTAAAACTGGAAACACCATATATTTT	CASSEPNRGKTGNTIYF
TRBJ2-1	once	TRBV7-2	15	NA	TGTGCCAGCAGGCAAAGGCTAGCTTTAGTGAATGAGCAGTTCTTC	CASRQRLALVNEQFF
TRBJ2-2	NA	TRBV12-3/TRBV12-4	13	NA	TGTGCCAGCAGTTTAGGGCAAACCGGGGAGCTGTTTTTT	CASSLGQTGELFF